This is a list of T cell receptor beta chains from one sample in a study of molecular identifiers for immune sequencing clone quantification. TCRdb reanalysed the PCR reads using MiXCR and keeps one entry per CDR3 protein. Of some 88,000 distinct CDR3 sequences listed, around 20% are singletons. Material for sequencing was naive CD8+ T cells from blood, with Jurkat cell RNA spiked in. All receptors come from a human donor in good health. Some libraries in this study had Jurkat cell RNA spiked in. Each CDR3 is given with its conserved first and last residue. The D gene is left open where the match is weak. Clone size, where shown, is once, few, many, or a class for clones that have expanded.

>many|TRBV4-1|.|TRBJ1-1
TGCGCCAGCAGCCAGGACACATTGAACACTGAAGCTTTCTTT
CASSQDTLNTEAFF
>many|TRBV27|TRBD2|TRBJ2-7
TGTGCCAGCAGTTTTAACGGTGGGAGGGACGAGCAGTACTTC
CASSFNGGRDEQYF
>many|TRBV4-3|.|TRBJ2-1
TGCGCCAGCAGCCCGACCGGGACTTCGTTCTACAATGAGCAGTTCTTC
CASSPTGTSFYNEQFF
>many|TRBV6-2/TRBV6-3|TRBD1|TRBJ1-5
TGTGCCAGCCGGGACAGCTTTAATCAGCCCCAGCATTTT
CASRDSFNQPQHF
>many|TRBV9|TRBD1|TRBJ1-3
TGTGCCAGCAGCGAACCCGGGACAGGGGGCCCCCACTCTGGAAACACCATATATTTT
CASSEPGTGGPHSGNTIYF
>many|TRBV29-1|.|TRBJ2-7
TGCAGCGTTGTCGGGCAGAGTGGGGAGCAGTACTTC
CSVVGQSGEQYF
>many|TRBV5-6|.|TRBJ2-5
TGTGCCTCAGGACTGAGGGAGACCCAAGAGACCCAGTACTTC
CASGLRETQETQYF
>many|TRBV7-2|.|TRBJ2-1
TGTGCCAGCAGCTTAGAGGTCTACAATGAGCAGTTCTTC
CASSLEVYNEQFF
>few|TRBV19|.|TRBJ1-5
TGTGCCAGTAGTATAGGAAGGGGTAGCAATCAGCCCCAGCATTTT
CASSIGRGSNQPQHF
>many|TRBV9|TRBD1|TRBJ2-3
TGTGCCAGCAGAAGACAGGGGTCGAGCACAGATACGCAGTATTTT
CASRRQGSSTDTQYF
>.|TRBV10-3|.|TRBJ2-1
TGTGCCATCAGTGGGGGGGCGGCCTACAATGAGCAGTTCTTC
CAISGGAAYNEQFF
>many|TRBV7-8|TRBD1|TRBJ2-7
TGTGCCAGCAGCCCCTCCCTCACAGGGGACGAGCAGTACTTC
CASSPSLTGDEQYF
>.|TRBV18|.|TRBJ2-5
TGTGCCAGCTCACCAAAACGGTACCAAGAGACCCAGTACTTC
CASSPKRYQETQYF
>many|TRBV5-1|.|TRBJ2-3
TGCGCCAGCAGCTTGGAACAGGGAGAAACAGATACGCAGTATTTT
CASSLEQGETDTQYF
>many|TRBV6-2/TRBV6-3|.|TRBJ1-1
TGTGCCAGCAGTTACTCGCCGGGGAAGAACACTGAAGCTTTCTTT
CASSYSPGKNTEAFF
>many|TRBV4-1|TRBD1|TRBJ1-2
TGCGCCAGCAGCCAAGATCCAGGGGGCGGTTTCTATGGCTACACCTTC
CASSQDPGGGFYGYTF
>few|TRBV7-8|.|TRBJ1-1
TGTGCCAGCAGCTTAGCTGGGGAGGTGAACACTGAAGCTTTCTTT
CASSLAGEVNTEAFF
>.|TRBV10-2|.|TRBJ2-3
TGCGCCAGCAGATCTTCCTATAGCACAGATACGCAGTATTTT
CASRSSYSTDTQYF
>many|TRBV15|.|TRBJ2-6
TGTGCCACCAGGGTAGCCATTTCTGGGGCCAACGTCCTGACTTTC
CATRVAISGANVLTF
>.|TRBV12-3/TRBV12-4|TRBD2|TRBJ2-2
TGTGCCAGCACCTTAGGAGCGGGGGCCGGGGAGCTGTTTTTT
CASTLGAGAGELFF
>many|TRBV7-9|TRBD1|TRBJ1-1
TGTGCCAGCAGCTTATCCCTACAGGGGGGGCGCACTGAAGCTTTCTTT
CASSLSLQGGRTEAFF
>many|TRBV30|TRBD1|TRBJ2-3
TGTGCCTGGAGTAGGACAGGGTTCACAGATACGCAGTATTTT
CAWSRTGFTDTQYF
>.|TRBV5-6|.|TRBJ2-7
TGTGCCAGCAGCTTGGGGGCGCTCGAGCAGTACTTC
CASSLGALEQYF
>many|TRBV28|.|TRBJ2-1
TGTGCCAGCAGTTTATTCTGGGGAAATGAGCAGTTCTTC
CASSLFWGNEQFF
>many|TRBV6-2/TRBV6-3|.|TRBJ2-5
TGTGCCAGCATCGAGGGCCGGACCCAGTACTTC
CASIEGRTQYF
>many|TRBV5-1|.|TRBJ2-7
TGCGCCAGCAGCTTGTCCGGACTTTACGAGCAGTACTTC
CASSLSGLYEQYF
>few|TRBV6-2/TRBV6-3|.|TRBJ1-5
TGTGCCAGCACCCGGAGGGGGGGAGGCAATCAGCCCCAGCATTTT
CASTRRGGGNQPQHF
>.|TRBV13|.|TRBJ2-1
TGTGCCAGCAGCTTCTCGATTGAGCAGTTCTTC
CASSFSIEQFF
>many|TRBV4-1|.|TRBJ1-2
TGCGCCAGCAGCCTACTACCCCTGGCGGCAGAGTATGGCTACACCTTC
CASSLLPLAAEYGYTF
>many|TRBV9|.|TRBJ2-4
TGTGCCAGCAGCCCCCGGGACGGTGGGCTAGCCAAAAACATTCAGTACTTC
CASSPRDGGLAKNIQYF
>.|TRBV20-1|.|TRBJ2-1
TGCAGTGCTAGAGATATGTGGGCGGAGGCCCACAATGAGCAGTTCTTC
CSARDMWAEAHNEQFF
>many|TRBV13|.|TRBJ1-1
TGTGCCAGCAGCTTTGGATCGGGGGCATCGGTGTGGGCTTTCTTT
CASSFGSGASVWAFF
>many|TRBV9|.|TRBJ1-2
TGTGCCAGCAGCGTAGACGCAGGCCCACCAGACTATGGCTACACCTTC
CASSVDAGPPDYGYTF
>many|TRBV30|.|TRBJ2-5
TGTGCCTGGAGTCGAGAGACCCAGTACTTC
CAWSRETQYF
>many|TRBV20-1|TRBD2|TRBJ2-7
TGCAGTGCTAGTACGGGACTAGCGGGCTACGAGCAGTACTTC
CSASTGLAGYEQYF
>.|TRBV11-2|.|TRBJ2-5
TGTGCCAGCAGCACCCAGGGACAACGGCGGGAGACCCAGTACTTC
CASSTQGQRRETQYF
>many|TRBV20-1|TRBD1|TRBJ1-2
TGCAGTGCTAGAGATCCGACAGGGGGCCGTGGCTACACCTTC
CSARDPTGGRGYTF
>few|TRBV20-1|TRBD2|TRBJ2-1
TGCAGTGCTAGAGTGTTATTTAGCGGGGGGACGAACAATGAGCAGTTCTTC
CSARVLFSGGTNNEQFF
>many|TRBV5-5|.|TRBJ2-5
TGTGCCAGCAGCTTGCTGGGGACAAGCGGAGAGACCCAGTACTTC
CASSLLGTSGETQYF
>few|TRBV11-3|.|TRBJ1-1
TGTGCCAGCAGCACAGGAGGGGAATTTACTGAAGCTTTCTTT
CASSTGGEFTEAFF
>many|TRBV20-1|.|TRBJ2-3
TGCAGTGCCCCCCCCGGCATCACAGATACGCAGTATTTT
CSAPPGITDTQYF
>many|TRBV6-5|TRBD1|TRBJ2-7
TGTGCCAGCAGTGATAGGGACAGCTCCTACGAGCAGTACTTC
CASSDRDSSYEQYF
>.|TRBV19|TRBD2|TRBJ2-7
TGTGCCAGTAGTTGGACTAGCGGGAGGCCTGGCGAGCAGTACTTC
CASSWTSGRPGEQYF
>many|TRBV4-1|.|TRBJ2-5
TGCGCCAGCAGCCAAGTGCCAGCGGTGTACCAAGAGACCCAGTACTTC
CASSQVPAVYQETQYF
>.|TRBV6-2/TRBV6-3|TRBD2|TRBJ2-1
TGTGCCAGCAGGACTCTAGCGGGGGGGCTTAATGAGCAGTTCTTC
CASRTLAGGLNEQFF
>many|TRBV21-1|.|TRBJ2-3
TGTGCCAGCAGCAACGGACAGGGTTTTGGGGGCACAGATACGCAGTATTTT
CASSNGQGFGGTDTQYF
>.|TRBV4-3|.|TRBJ2-7
TGCGCCAGCAGCCATGATAGACAAGGGGAGCAGTACTTC
CASSHDRQGEQYF
>.|TRBV29-1|.|TRBJ2-4
TGCAGCGTTGAAGGTTGGGACCGATCACTAGCCAAAAACACTCAGTACTTC
CSVEGWDRSLAKNTQYF
>many|TRBV10-3|.|TRBJ2-7
TGTGCCATCAGTGAGCTGGCGGGTAGCTCCTACGAGCAGTACTTC
CAISELAGSSYEQYF
>.|TRBV6-5|.|TRBJ1-1
TGTGCCAGCAGTTACGGGCATAACACTGAAGCTTTCTTT
CASSYGHNTEAFF
>.|TRBV7-9|.|TRBJ2-7
TGTGCCAGCAGCCCCGGGGACCGTTACGGGCAGTACTTC
CASSPGDRYGQYF
>many|TRBV7-9|.|TRBJ1-1
TGTGCCAGCAGCTTGGGCCTGGGAACTGAAGCTTTCTTT
CASSLGLGTEAFF
>.|TRBV7-6|.|TRBJ2-5
TGTGCCAGCAGCTTAAATGCGGGCCAAGAGACCCAGTACTTC
CASSLNAGQETQYF
>many|TRBV7-9|.|TRBJ1-6
TGTGCCAGCAGCTTAGAAACCCGAGGGTCACCCCTCCACTTT
CASSLETRGSPLHF
>few|TRBV13|TRBD2|TRBJ2-7
TGTGCCAGCAGCTCCGGGGGGAACTACGAGCAGTACTTC
CASSSGGNYEQYF
>few|TRBV7-3|TRBD2|TRBJ2-3
TGTGCCAGCAGCCCGGGACTAGCGGGGACTTCCTCTAGCACAGATACGCAGTATTTT
CASSPGLAGTSSSTDTQYF
>.|TRBV20-1|TRBD2|TRBJ2-7
TGCAGTGCTTCGACTAGCGGGATGTCCTACGAGCAGTACTTC
CSASTSGMSYEQYF